The source of this T cell receptor (beta chain) is a study of CD8 T cells in Susac syndrome. When the RNA was reverse transcribed, random hexamers were used with an input of roughly 0.5 to 1 ug. Each CDR3 protein gets one entry after TCRdb re-called the immunoSEQ multiplex PCR reads with MiXCR. This sample has more than 100,000 distinct CDR3 sequences, with nearly 96% found just once. Definite or probable Susac syndrome was diagnosed using recently defined diagnostic criteria. V lost 2 bases to trimming and J lost 5 bases; unmatched junction nucleotides: 8. The CDR3 contains 14 residues. In germline, CDR1 is GTSNPN, CDR2 SVGIG (reference sequence).

This TCR came from a human donor with Susac syndrome. Sequences were obtained from CD4+ T cells from PBMCs. The genes are TRBV30 and TRBJ1-1, with TRBD1 matching 7 bases. The CDR3 protein is CAWSTYRGGTEAFF. In DNA, the CDR3 is TGTGCCTGGAGTACCTACAGGGGCGGGACTGAAGCTTTCTTT.